These T cell receptor beta chains were read from a single sample in a study of OX40 agonist ivuxolimab in advanced cancers. Using immunoSEQ multiplex PCR, the repertoire was profiled, and TCRdb retains in-frame clones only, with some absent. The sample records over 35,000 clones, roughly 87% being singletons. The source material was CD4+ or CD8+ T cells sorted from blood, sampled in a trial of the OX40 agonist ivuxolimab. These TCRs come from an adult with an advanced solid tumor such as melanoma, head and neck, liver or kidney cancer. The CDR3 runs from the conserved cysteine through the conserved F or W. A D gene is named only where the DNA matches it firmly. Not every row has a clone size; where given, it reads once, few, many or a size class.

j_call d_call v_call clone_size cdr3_nt cdr3_aa
TRBJ2-1 NA TRBV4-3 NA TGCGCCAGCAGCCAAGATGGCGGGGCACACAATGAGCAGTTCTTC CASSQDGGAHNEQFF
TRBJ2-2 TRBD1 TRBV27 NA TGTGCCAGCAGTTTCGGACAGGGAGGCACCGGGGAGCTGTTTTTT CASSFGQGGTGELFF
TRBJ2-7 NA TRBV5-6 once TGTGCCAGCAGCTCCCGCAGGGGAGCGCTCTACGAGCAGTACTTC CASSSRRGALYEQYF
TRBJ2-7 NA TRBV9 NA TGTGCCAGCAGCGACGGCCCAGGTGACTACGAGCAGTACTTC CASSDGPGDYEQYF
TRBJ1-1 NA TRBV4-1 NA TGCGCCAGCAGCCAAGCCATAAGCATGAACACTGAAGCTTTCTTT CASSQAISMNTEAFF
TRBJ2-1 NA TRBV23-1 NA TGCGCCAGCAGTCAATCGGCCGGTGATGAGCAGTTCTTC CASSQSAGDEQFF
TRBJ2-7 TRBD1 TRBV6-5 NA TGTGCCAGCAGCCCCGCCCCGACAGGGAACGAGCAGTACTTC CASSPAPTGNEQYF
TRBJ1-6 NA TRBV29-1 NA TGCAGCGTTGACTTGGGGGATAGTTCACCCCTCCACTTT CSVDLGDSSPLHF
TRBJ2-1 NA TRBV21-1 NA TGTGCCAACTCTAAGGAGGGGACAGCTTGCTCCTACAATGAGCAGTTCTTC CANSKEGTACSYNEQFF
TRBJ2-7 NA TRBV28 NA TGTGCCAGCAGTTTAGAACGGGTTGGGGCCGAGCAGTACTTC CASSLERVGAEQYF
TRBJ2-2 NA TRBV7-8 NA TGTGCCAGCAGCCCATTCGGATTTAACACCGGGGAGCTGTTTTTT CASSPFGFNTGELFF
TRBJ1-5 NA TRBV4-3 NA TGCGCCAGCAGCCAAGACATGGGAACGCCCCAGCATTTT CASSQDMGTPQHF
TRBJ2-3 TRBD2 TRBV28 NA TGTGCCAGCAGTCTACTCTCTAGCGGGGGCTCAGATACGCAGTATTTT CASSLLSSGGSDTQYF
TRBJ1-2 NA TRBV18 NA TGTGCCAGCTCACCGGGGGAAGAGGGGTCTGGCTACACCTTC CASSPGEEGSGYTF
TRBJ1-2 NA TRBV29-1 NA TGCAGCGTTGGGGGAGGGATTAACTATGGCTACACCTTC CSVGGGINYGYTF
TRBJ2-3 TRBD2 TRBV28 NA TGTGCCAGCAGTTTCTCCAGGGAGGGTACCACAGATACGCAGTATTTT CASSFSREGTTDTQYF
TRBJ2-5 TRBD1 TRBV7-8 NA TGTGCCAGCACCAAGGGACAGGGGGTGGAGACCCAGTACTTC CASTKGQGVETQYF
TRBJ1-3 NA TRBV5-1 NA TGCGCCAGCAGCTATGGGGACACCATATATTTT CASSYGDTIYF
TRBJ2-7 NA TRBV2 NA TGTGCCAGCAGGGCCGGGAGCTACGTAACCTACGAGCAGTACTTC CASRAGSYVTYEQYF
TRBJ1-2 TRBD1 TRBV19 NA TGTGCCAGTAGTATAAGCCCCCGGGACAGTAACTATGGCTACACCTTC CASSISPRDSNYGYTF
TRBJ2-3 TRBD1 TRBV7-2 NA TGTGCCAGCAGCTTAGTGTACGGGACAGGGGACAACACATATACGCAGTATTTT CASSLVYGTGDNTYTQYF
TRBJ2-7 NA TRBV6-5 NA TGTGCCAGCAGTTACTCGGGATCCTACGAGCAGTACTTC CASSYSGSYEQYF
TRBJ2-6 TRBD1 TRBV4-3 NA TGCGCCGAGCTCAGGGAACCGGGACAGGCCTTCTCTGGGGCCAACGTCCTGACTTTC CAELREPGQAFSGANVLTF
TRBJ1-2 NA TRBV10-3 NA TGTGCCATCGGGCGGTCGGGAAATTATGGCTACACCTTC CAIGRSGNYGYTF
TRBJ2-7 TRBD2 TRBV11-2 NA TGTGCCAGCAGCGCGAGTAGCGGGGGGCCTACCTACGAGCAGTACTTC CASSASSGGPTYEQYF
TRBJ2-5 NA TRBV7-9 NA TGTGCCAGCAGCCCAGTGTTGAGGGGCGGGGAGACCCAGTACTTC CASSPVLRGGETQYF
TRBJ2-7 TRBD1 TRBV27 NA TGTGCCAGCAGTTTATATAAAGGGACAGGGGGCTACGAGCAGTACTTC CASSLYKGTGGYEQYF
TRBJ1-1 TRBD1 TRBV5-1 NA TGCGCCAGCAGCAGGGACAGGAACACTGAAGCTTTCTTT CASSRDRNTEAFF
TRBJ2-3 NA TRBV7-3 once TGTGCCAGCAGCCCCGGGACAACTAGCACAGATACGCAGTATTTT CASSPGTTSTDTQYF
TRBJ2-5 NA TRBV5-6 NA TGTGCCAGCAGCTTAGAGTACCAAGAGACCCAGTACTTC CASSLEYQETQYF
TRBJ2-1 NA TRBV7-6 NA TGTGCCAGCAGCTTAGCGCCGGGGCCTCACGGAGATGAGCAGTTCTTC CASSLAPGPHGDEQFF
TRBJ1-6 NA TRBV14 once TGTGCCAGCAGCCAACTTTTTAGGGCAAACGGAGAAGACCTCCACTTT CASSQLFRANGEDLHF
TRBJ2-7 TRBD2 TRBV6-5 NA TGTGCCAGCAGTTACGGACGGGGACTAGGGTACGAGCAGTACTTC CASSYGRGLGYEQYF